These 8 T cell receptor beta chains originate from one sample sequenced in a study of tumor-infiltrating lymphocytes in glioblastoma multiforme. TCRB libraries came from RNA via three nested multiplex PCR rounds. One entry per CDR3 protein, called by TCRdb with MiXCR from the multiplex PCR reads. The sample lists 15,000 to 20,000 distinct CDR3 sequences, around 72% occurring once. Specimen: peripheral blood. These receptors were obtained from a male donor with glioblastoma.

This clonotype was recorded a few times. A much larger clone lies one base from this, so it may be a read error. The V and J genes are TRBV5-8 and TRBJ2-5, with 8 bases identical to TRBD1. CDR3 length: 14 amino acids. Germline V gene data show CDR1 as SGHTS and CDR2 as YDEGEE. The junction had 11 bases not matched to a gene; V was cut back by 4 bases and J by 9 bases. The DNA of the CDR3 is TGTGCCAGCAGCCGGCGACAGGGGATCGAGTCCCAGTACTTC. This translates into CASSRRQGIESQYF.

About this clonotype: An end of the junction does not agree with germline; a read error may underlie this. V is TRBV29-1 and J is TRBJ2-1; 9 positions match TRBD2. There are 16 residues in the CDR3. Germline CDR1 is SQVTM and CDR2 is ANQGSEA. CDR3 sequence (DNA): TGCAGCGTCGCTCGACTAGCGGTAAGGCTCTACAATGAGCACTTCTTC. This codes for CSVARLAVRLYNEHFF.

The chain carries TRBV12-3 or TRBV12-4 and TRBJ2-5; possibly TRBD2 for D (5 bases). Between the trimmed V and J ends, which lost 5 bases and 5 bases, there was a span of 15 bases. CDR3 length: 14 residues. CDR3 sequence reads: CASSLGLAPETQYF. CDR3 DNA: TGTGCCAGCAGTCTTGGGCTAGCTCCGGAGACCCAGTACTTC.

For this clonotype: An end of the junction does not agree with germline; a read error may underlie this. V and J are TRBV20-1 and TRBJ1-1, with TRBD1 matching 7 bases. Germline V gene data show CDR1 as DFQATT and CDR2 as SNEGSKA (reference sequence). This CDR3 contains 13 residues. The CDR3 region has the DNA TGCAGTGCTAGCGAGGGGGCTAGGGCTGAAGCTCTCTTT. Protein sequence: CSASEGARAEALF.

Comment on this clonotype: An end of the junction does not agree with germline; a read error may underlie this. CDR3 residues: CASSVDRGDDEQYF. The CDR3 nucleotides are TGTGCCAGCAGCGTAGATAGGGGGGATGACGAGCAGTACTTC. The J gene is TRBJ2-7, the V gene TRBV11-2, with D tentatively TRBD1 or TRBD2 (6 bases each). The germline gives CDR1 SGHAT, CDR2 FQNNGV. CDR3 length equals 14 residues. Full variable domain (rest looked up from reference TRBV11-2 and TRBJ2-7): EAGVAQSPRYKIIEKRQSVAFWCNPISGHATLYWYQQILGQGPKLLIQFQNNGVVDDSQLPKDRFSAERLKGVDSTLKIQPAKLEDSAVYLCASSVDRGDDEQYFGPGTRLTVT.

In this sample, this clonotype turned up many times. This chain joins TRBV6-5 and TRBJ2-7; D is unresolved. The CDR3 runs to 13 residues. Germline loops: CDR1 MNHEY, CDR2 SVGAGI. The V gene lost 2 bases and the J gene lost 3 bases, with 8 bases spanning the gap. This chain's CDR3 is CASSYGVRYEQYF. The CDR3 region has the DNA TGTGCCAGCAGTTACGGGGTCCGCTACGAGCAGTACTTC.

This clonotype was observed a few times. This CDR3 is CASSLRPRGRDFADEQFF. Written as DNA, the CDR3 is TGTGCCAGCAGTTTAAGGCCCAGGGGGCGCGATTTCGCGGATGAGCAGTTCTTC. The rearrangement links TRBV28 to TRBJ2-1, with TRBD1 matching 8 bases. The germline V gene has CDR1 MDHEN and CDR2 SYDVKM. After removal of 2 bases from V and 8 bases from J, the junction contained 17 bases not matched to a gene. This CDR3 has 18 residues. Based on the CDR3 plus reference TRBV28 and TRBJ2-1, the full variable domain is DVKVTQSSRYLVKRTGEKVFLECVQDMDHENMFWYRQDPGLGLRLIYFSYDVKMKEKGDIPEGYSVSREKKERFSLILESASTNQTSMYLCASSLRPRGRDFADEQFFGPGTRLTVL.

This rearrangement joins TRBV11-2 to TRBJ2-5; 10 positions match TRBD1. This CDR3 has 15 amino acids. Germline V CDR1 and CDR2: SGHAT, FQNNGV. J was trimmed by 9 bases and V by 2 bases; bases with no gene match: 9. Here the CDR3 DNA reads TGTGCCAGCAGCTTACTGACAGGGGGCCTTGAGGCCCAGTACTTC. Translated: CASSLLTGGLEAQYF.